This T cell receptor beta chain appears in the sequencing data of a study of blood T cell repertoires in COVID-19. Study at large: Samples representing acute and convalescent COVID-19 were sourced from the United States, Italy and Spain. T cells, B-cell-depleted T cells, or PBMCs provided the cDNA or gDNA that served as material.

Per the original methods: Quantification of nucleated cells was approximated via reference gene primer amplification. Here immunoSEQ multiplex PCR was the method, and the copy in TCRdb shows in-frame clones only, minus some. V, J and clone size reflect that table, while D and trimming were determined from the DNA. This repertoire shows a few thousand clones, roughly 90% found once; its top ten account for 6%. J lost 3 bases, V lost 3 bases, and 11 bases had no gene match. CDR1 is SGDLS and CDR2 is YYNGEE in the germline V gene. CDR3 length equals 17 residues. The chain employs TRBV9 and TRBJ2-1; TRBD2 agrees at 8 bases. The receptor's source is a man aged 55 to 70 with acute or convalescent COVID-19. The sample comprised peripheral blood. The CDR3 DNA follows: TGTGCCAGCAGCGCACCCGGGGGGGCCGAATACTACAATGAGCAGTTCTTC. Protein: CASSAPGGAEYYNEQFF.